The clone carrying this TCR beta chain came up once. Its antigen is unknown. This entry is derived from a study of blood T cells in healthy people across ages. Study-wide results and caveats: Per million T cells, TCR beta diversity dropped roughly linearly as age increased.

The second PCR ran about 6 to 12 cycles with a sample-barcoded 5' primer and J-beta primers. TCRdb itself ran the 5' RACE reads through MiXCR, one entry per CDR3 protein. Here the sample spans about 1.6 million distinct CDR3 sequences, around 36% being singletons. Source material: blood. This clonotype originated in a woman in her 30s in good health.

The CDR3 DNA sequence: TGTGCCAGCACTAAGGGTGAGCTCGTTAGCACAGATACGCAGTATTTT. It encodes CASTKGELVSTDTQYF. The chain couples TRBV6-6 to TRBJ2-3; no clear D gene. CDR3 length equals 16 residues. The V end was cut by 7 bases, the J end by 0 bases, with 17 bases between. Germline CDR1 is MNHNY and CDR2 is SVGAGI (reference sequence).